The clone carrying this TCR beta chain was seen a few times. The sample is drawn from a study of spatial heterogeneity in lung cancer. Study-level background: Compared with alpha-chain sequences, beta-chain sequences were consistently detected in greater numbers.

Described time point: blood at routine non-recurrence follow-up after resection. Whole RNA obtained from tumor, nontumor lung or frozen PBMC underwent sequencing without sorting. Germline CDR1 reads ENHRY; CDR2 reads SYGVKD. The CDR3 length is 14 residues. The V end lost 2 bases, the J end lost 5 bases, and 12 bases lay between the germline ends. A unique molecular identifier was carried by every single TCR cDNA molecule. TCRdb passed the 5' RACE reads through MiXCR, listing each CDR3 protein once. The table lists some 54,000 distinct CDR3 sequences, roughly 8.1% of them singletons. The rearrangement uses TRBV10-3 and TRBJ1-2; D is unresolved. The sample was PBMCs, taken at follow-up. This sequence originates from a female donor with early-stage non-small cell lung cancer. The CDR3 DNA reads TGTGCCATCAGTGAGCCTCGGACTCCTTATGGCTACACCTTC. Protein product: CAISEPRTPYGYTF.